Presented here are 12 T cell receptor beta chains from one specimen sequenced in a study of Ad26.COV2.S vaccination and SARS-CoV-2 variants. Regarding treatment: over 15 received Ad26.COV2.S at low or high dose, single or two shots; 5 received placebo; per-sample allocation not given. Samples came from day 63 after the first vaccine or placebo injection. Using immunoSEQ multiplex PCR, the repertoire was profiled, and TCRdb retains in-frame clones only, with some absent. Here the sample spans 300,000 to 400,000 clones, around 87% being singletons. The specimen comprised peripheral blood, sampled in a trial of Ad26.COV2.S vaccine versus placebo. These receptors were taken from a person between 18 and 65 years old who received the Ad26.COV2.S COVID-19 vaccine or a placebo.

The CDR3 spells CASSVESGGLDEKLFF. The CDR3, as DNA: TGTGCCAGCAGCGTAGAGTCCGGGGGGTTGGATGAAAAACTGTTTTTT. The V call is TRBV9, the J call TRBJ1-4; possibly TRBD1 for D (5 bases). The CDR3 extends over 16 amino acids. CDR1 and CDR2 (germline): SGDLS, YYNGEE. V was cut by 0 bases and J by 6 bases, with 15 bases left in between.

The CDR3 DNA sequence: TGCGCCAGCAGCCATGCCCCGGGACAGGGGGACAATGAGCAGTTCTTC. It specifies CASSHAPGQGDNEQFF. The gene calls are TRBV4-1 and TRBJ2-1; TRBD1 matches at 11 bases. This CDR3 spans 16 amino acids. Germline V gene lookup returns CDR1 MGHRA and CDR2 YSYEKL. Trimming took 3 bases from V and 5 from J; bases not matched to a gene: 6.

This sequence joins TRBV7-2 and TRBJ2-3; 7 nucleotides match TRBD1. Germline loops: CDR1 SGHTA, CDR2 FQGNSA. The CDR3 covers 16 residues. Losses at the gene ends were 1 base for V and 2 bases for J; bases not matched to a gene: 6. The CDR3 is CASSLGAGGITDTQYF. CDR3 DNA sequence: TGTGCCAGCAGCTTAGGGGCAGGGGGTATCACAGATACGCAGTATTTT.

This sequence joins TRBV20-1 and TRBJ1-2; D is unclear. There are 13 residues in the CDR3. In germline, CDR1 is DFQATT, CDR2 SNEGSKA (reference sequence). Deletions cut 3 bases from V and 6 bases from J, with 14 bases between. The CDR3 sequence is CSASSAIRDGYTF. The CDR3, as DNA: TGCAGTGCTAGTTCCGCGATAAGGGATGGCTACACCTTC.

V usage is TRBV30 and J usage is TRBJ1-5; D is perhaps TRBD1 (6 bases). Germline CDR1 is GTSNPN and CDR2 is SVGIG (reference sequence). V was cut by 2 bases and J by 3 bases, with 11 bases left in between. CDR3 length: 14 residues. The CDR3 DNA reads TGTGCCTGGAGTCCTTGGGACAACAATCAGCCCCAGCATTTT. It translates to CAWSPWDNNQPQHF. Full variable domain (remainder filled in from reference TRBV30 and TRBJ1-5): SQTIHQWPATLVQPVGSPLSLECTVEGTSNPNLYWYRQAAGRGLQLLFYSVGIGQISSEVPQNLSASRPQDRQFILSSKKLLLSDSGFYLCAWSPWDNNQPQHFGDGTRLSIL.

This clone was seen only once. The V and J genes are TRBV5-5 and TRBJ1-1, with 8 positions matching TRBD1. The V and J ends lost 4 bases and 1 base, in that order; junction bases with no gene match: 9. Germline V lookup: CDR1 SGHKS, CDR2 YYEKEE (reference sequence). This CDR3 is 16 amino acids long. The CDR3 DNA reads TGTGCCAGCAGCGGACAGGGTTTCGACCCGAACACTGAAGCTTTCTTT. Translated, it gives CASSGQGFDPNTEAFF.

This chain connects TRBV3-1 (or the pseudogene TRBV3-2) to TRBJ1-2; 9 bases are shared with TRBD1. J lost 5 bases, V lost 5 bases, and 6 bases had no gene match. Germline loops: CDR1 LGHDT, CDR2 YNNKEL (reference sequence). This CDR3 has 14 amino acids. CDR3 region: CASSKGDRVYGYTF. The CDR3 DNA reads as TGTGCCAGCAGCAAAGGGGACAGGGTTTATGGCTACACCTTC.

The chain is built from TRBV3-1 (or the pseudogene TRBV3-2) and TRBJ2-7; D is ambiguous. The CDR3 is 13 residues long. V lost 2 bases and J lost 4, with 9 bases in between. Per the germline V gene, CDR1 is LGHDT and CDR2 is YNNKEL (reference sequence). CDR3 bases: TGTGCCAGCAGCCAAACAGTTGGATACGAGCAGTACTTC. Translated: CASSQTVGYEQYF.

The chain joins TRBV2 to TRBJ1-1, with D possibly being TRBD1 (6 bases). The CDR3 spans 13 residues. Germline V lookup: CDR1 SNHLY, CDR2 FYNNEI. Trimming removed 10 bases from V and 1 base from J, with 13 bases in between. CDR3 sequence reads: CATRTEKNTEAFF. CDR3 bases: TGTGCCACTAGGACAGAGAAGAACACTGAAGCTTTCTTT. The complete variable domain, with remaining parts taken from reference TRBV2 and TRBJ1-1, reads EPEVTQTPSHQVTQMGQEVILRCVPISNHLYFYWYRQILGQKVEFLVSFYNNEISEKSEIFDDQFSVERPDGSNFTLKIRSTKLEDSAMYFCATRTEKNTEAFFGQGTRLTVV.

In its sample, this clone was seen a few times. The chain couples TRBV6-6 to TRBJ1-1; D is ambiguous. V lost 6 bases, J lost 5 bases, and 13 bases lay in between. The CDR3 runs to 13 residues. CDR1 is MNHNY and CDR2 is SVGAGI in the germline V gene (reference sequence). The CDR3 nucleotides read TGTGCCAGCAGCCATCACTCCGAGACTGAAGCTTTCTTT. Encoded protein: CASSHHSETEAFF.

This sequence joins TRBV6-2 or TRBV6-3 and TRBJ1-2, with 9 nucleotides matching TRBD1. V lost 5 bases, J lost 3 bases, and 16 bases stayed unmatched. Germline V gene sequence: CDR1 MNHEY, CDR2 SVGEGT. This CDR3 is built from 18 residues. CDR3 residues: CASSQQNRGLQIYYGYTF. The CDR3 bases are TGTGCCAGCAGTCAACAAAACAGGGGGCTCCAGATCTACTATGGCTACACCTTC.

The J gene is TRBJ1-2, the V gene TRBV28; 8 bases are shared with TRBD1. The V gene end was trimmed by 5 bases and the J gene end by 2 bases; junction bases not matched to a gene: 7. This CDR3 has 15 amino acids. Germline CDR1 and CDR2: MDHEN and SYDVKM. CDR3 protein: CASSHYRGGNYGYTF. CDR3 coding DNA: TGTGCCAGCAGTCATTACAGGGGGGGAAACTATGGCTACACCTTC.